These T cell receptor beta chains were read from a single sample in a study of shared clonotypes between healthy human individuals. Clones were read by immunoSEQ multiplex PCR, and TCRdb kept only the in-frame ones, dropping some. This table holds about 480,000 clones, about 80% found once. Source material: PBMCs. All receptors come from a woman between 35 and 50 years old in good health. Some clones in this sample may be carry-over from other donors' samples. Each CDR3 is given with its conserved first and last residue. D genes are given only for firm matches. Clone sizes are given selectively: once, few, many, or a class where the clone is expanded.

J gene	D gene	clone size	V gene	CDR3 protein	CDR3 DNA
TRBJ1-1	-	-	TRBV25-1	CASSETSGMNTEAFF	TGTGCCAGCAGTGAAACGTCAGGGATGAACACTGAAGCTTTCTTT
TRBJ1-5	-	-	TRBV10-3	CAISREANQPQHF	TGTGCCATCAGTAGGGAAGCCAATCAGCCCCAGCATTTT
TRBJ2-7	-	once	TRBV2	CASSEALGGPYEQYF	TGTGCCAGCAGTGAAGCGCTGGGGGGGCCCTACGAGCAGTACTTC
TRBJ2-3	-	-	TRBV7-2	CASSLGSWSPDTQYF	TGTGCCAGCAGCCTAGGGTCATGGAGCCCAGATACGCAGTATTTT
TRBJ1-4	-	once	TRBV28	CATRASGRSNEKLFF	TGTGCCACCAGGGCCTCAGGACGGTCTAATGAAAAACTGTTTTTT
TRBJ2-7	-	-	TRBV11-1	CASSLVADSQQYF	TGTGCCAGCAGCTTAGTCGCGGACTCCCAGCAGTACTTC
TRBJ1-4	TRBD1	once	TRBV18	CASSPTGAFTNEKLFF	TGTGCCAGCTCACCGACAGGGGCGTTTACTAATGAAAAACTGTTTTTT
TRBJ2-7	-	-	TRBV28	CASSLLGGTYEQYF	TGTGCCAGCAGTTTATTAGGCGGGACCTACGAGCAGTACTTC
TRBJ2-2	-	-	TRBV27	CASSTIPGELFF	TGTGCCAGCAGTACCATACCGGGGGAGCTGTTTTTT
TRBJ2-2	-	few	TRBV27	CASRGRDTGELFF	TGTGCCAGCAGGGGCAGGGATACCGGGGAGCTGTTTTTT
TRBJ2-5	-	once	TRBV15	CATSRGQPQETQYF	TGTGCCACCAGCAGAGGGCAGCCCCAAGAGACCCAGTACTTC
TRBJ2-1	TRBD2	-	TRBV6-5	CASTDSGGSDEQFF	TGTGCCAGCACGGATAGCGGGGGTAGTGATGAGCAGTTCTTC
TRBJ2-3	TRBD2	-	TRBV6-6	CASSWTSGRSADTQYF	TGTGCCAGCAGTTGGACTAGCGGGAGGAGCGCAGATACGCAGTATTTT
TRBJ2-5	-	once	TRBV19	CASSNRPEGQTQYF	TGTGCCAGTAGTAATCGACCAGAGGGACAGACCCAGTACTTC
TRBJ2-5	TRBD1	once	TRBV5-1	CASSLEGQGAREQYF	TGCGCCAGCAGCTTGGAGGGACAGGGGGCCAGGGAGCAGTACTTC
TRBJ2-7	-	few	TRBV21-1	CASSKVRPPGLAPYEQYF	TGTGCCAGCAGTAAAGTGCGGCCTCCGGGACTAGCTCCCTACGAGCAGTACTTC
TRBJ1-1	-	-	TRBV9	CASSVDDKNTEAFF	TGTGCCAGCAGCGTAGACGACAAGAACACTGAAGCTTTCTTT
TRBJ2-7	TRBD2	once	TRBV7-2	CASSLDGGSRYEQYF	TGTGCCAGCAGCTTAGATGGCGGGAGCCGGTACGAGCAGTACTTC
TRBJ2-5	TRBD1	-	TRBV5-3	CARSSENRDRGWETQYF	TGTGCCAGAAGCTCCGAAAACCGGGACAGGGGTTGGGAGACCCAGTACTTC
TRBJ2-7	TRBD1	-	TRBV12-5	CASGLVRQGMGYEQYF	TGTGCTAGTGGTTTGGTTCGACAGGGAATGGGGTACGAGCAGTACTTC
TRBJ2-3	-	once	TRBV4-1	CASSHLWGDTQYF	TGCGCCAGCAGCCACCTCTGGGGAGATACGCAGTATTTT
TRBJ2-7	-	-	TRBV27	CASSLWSSGEQYF	TGTGCCAGCAGTTTATGGAGTAGCGGCGAGCAGTACTTC
TRBJ2-3	-	-	TRBV7-3	CASSLVPRGADTQYF	TGTGCCAGCAGCTTAGTCCCCCGAGGGGCAGATACGCAGTATTTT
TRBJ1-3	-	-	TRBV5-4	CASSLSTGSGNTIYF	TGTGCCAGCAGTTTATCGACAGGCTCTGGAAACACCATATATTTT
TRBJ2-3	-	-	TRBV5-1	CASTTAGGWDTQYF	TGCGCCAGCACCACCGCTGGGGGCTGGGATACGCAGTATTTT
TRBJ2-5	TRBD1	once	TRBV7-2	CASSLFAGTGGETQYF	TGTGCCAGCAGCTTATTCGCCGGGACAGGGGGGGAGACCCAGTACTTC
TRBJ1-5	-	-	TRBV27	CASSLSMDQPQHF	TGTGCCAGCAGTTTATCGATGGATCAGCCCCAGCATTTT
TRBJ2-3	-	-	TRBV7-3	CASSSGARSPGTDTQYF	TGTGCCAGCAGCTCCGGGGCAAGGTCTCCCGGTACAGATACGCAGTATTTT
TRBJ1-5	TRBD1	-	TRBV28	CASKGVGGWQPQHF	TGTGCCAGCAAAGGGGTAGGGGGCTGGCAGCCCCAGCATTTT
TRBJ2-4	-	-	TRBV20-1	CSALRDIQYF	TGCAGTGCTTTACGAGACATTCAGTACTTC
TRBJ2-2	-	-	TRBV5-1	CASSFTSQNTGELFF	TGCGCCAGCAGCTTCACCTCGCAGAACACCGGGGAGCTGTTTTTT
TRBJ2-6	-	few	TRBV5-1	CASSLDSGTASGANVLTF	TGCGCCAGCAGCCTAGACTCCGGGACTGCCTCTGGGGCCAACGTCCTGACTTTC
TRBJ2-3	TRBD2	once	TRBV10-1	CASKGGLAGGGDTQYF	TGCGCCAGCAAAGGAGGACTAGCGGGAGGAGGAGATACGCAGTATTTT
TRBJ2-1	TRBD1	-	TRBV14	CASSRHNRGIYNEQFF	TGTGCCAGCAGCCGCCACAACAGGGGGATCTACAATGAGCAGTTCTTC
TRBJ2-7	TRBD1	once	TRBV7-9	CASSLQGVYEQYF	TGTGCCAGCAGCTTGCAGGGGGTCTACGAGCAGTACTTC
TRBJ1-5	TRBD1	-	TRBV4-1	CASSQSDRGYQPQHF	TGCGCCAGCAGCCAATCCGACAGGGGATATCAGCCCCAGCATTTT
TRBJ2-2	-	-	TRBV4-1	CASSQRQYTGELFF	TGCGCCAGCAGCCAGCGACAGTACACCGGGGAGCTGTTTTTT
TRBJ1-5	-	-	TRBV19	CASSIPRVSNQPQHF	TGTGCCAGTAGTATTCCCAGGGTGAGCAATCAGCCCCAGCATTTT
TRBJ2-7	-	-	TRBV7-9	CASSPAGHEQYF	TGTGCCAGCAGCCCCGCGGGCCACGAGCAGTACTTC
TRBJ2-5	-	-	TRBV20-1	CSARTETQYF	TGCAGTGCTAGGACCGAGACCCAGTACTTC
TRBJ1-2	-	few	TRBV4-2	CASSQQTGANYGYTF	TGTGCCAGCAGCCAACAGACCGGGGCTAACTATGGCTACACCTTC
TRBJ1-3	TRBD1	-	TRBV30	CAWTPGGSGNTIYF	TGTGCCTGGACCCCAGGGGGGTCTGGAAACACCATATATTTT
TRBJ2-1	TRBD2	-	TRBV30	CAWSAQLTRGDEQFF	TGTGCCTGGAGTGCCCAATTGACACGGGGGGATGAGCAGTTCTTC
TRBJ1-1	-	-	TRBV19	CASSMIVGVPEAFF	TGTGCCAGTAGTATGATAGTTGGGGTCCCTGAAGCTTTCTTT
TRBJ2-1	TRBD2	few	TRBV29-1	CSVGSGLEQFF	TGCAGCGTGGGTAGCGGGCTTGAGCAGTTCTTC
TRBJ1-1	-	-	TRBV5-6	CASSFEGLNEAFF	TGTGCCAGCAGCTTCGAGGGGCTTAATGAAGCTTTCTTT